This is a list of T cell receptor beta chains from one sample in a study of blood T cell repertoires in COVID-19. Sequencing was performed with immunoSEQ multiplex PCR; in TCRdb, only in-frame clones are kept and a portion is missing. The data contain tens of thousands of clones, over 75% of them singletons. Sample: peripheral blood. These receptors were collected from a middle-aged man with acute or convalescent COVID-19. CDR3s include the opening cysteine and the closing phenylalanine or tryptophan. The D gene is left open where the match is weak. Size values are once, few and many counts, or a class for expanded clones, and some rows have none.

D gene: TRBD1
V gene: TRBV15
clone size: NA
J gene: TRBJ1-5
CDR3 protein: CATSRRDRGYQPQHF
CDR3 DNA: TGTGCCACCAGCAGGAGGGACAGGGGATATCAGCCCCAGCATTTT

D gene: NA
V gene: TRBV5-1
clone size: NA
J gene: TRBJ1-1
CDR3 protein: CASSLETGNTEAFF
CDR3 DNA: TGCGCCAGCAGCTTGGAAACAGGGAACACTGAAGCTTTCTTT

D gene: TRBD2
V gene: TRBV19
clone size: NA
J gene: TRBJ2-1
CDR3 protein: CASSISTSNYNEQFF
CDR3 DNA: TGTGCCAGTAGTATATCGACTAGCAACTACAATGAGCAGTTCTTC

D gene: TRBD1
V gene: TRBV3-1/TRBV3-2
clone size: NA
J gene: TRBJ2-7
CDR3 protein: CASSQEDRDYEQYF
CDR3 DNA: TGTGCCAGCAGCCAAGAGGACAGGGACTACGAGCAGTACTTC

D gene: NA
V gene: TRBV7-2
clone size: NA
J gene: TRBJ1-4
CDR3 protein: CASSFGGGNNEKLFF
CDR3 DNA: TGTGCCAGCAGCTTCGGCGGGGGAAATAATGAAAAACTGTTTTTT

D gene: NA
V gene: TRBV21-1
clone size: NA
J gene: TRBJ1-2
CDR3 protein: CASSKVWDRHPIRYGYTF
CDR3 DNA: TGTGCCAGCAGCAAAGTGTGGGACAGGCATCCTATCCGCTATGGCTACACCTTC

D gene: TRBD1
V gene: TRBV5-6
clone size: NA
J gene: TRBJ1-2
CDR3 protein: CASSLGTGHNYGYTF
CDR3 DNA: TGTGCCAGCAGCTTGGGGACAGGCCATAACTATGGCTACACCTTC

D gene: NA
V gene: TRBV15
clone size: NA
J gene: TRBJ1-1
CDR3 protein: CATSRDYGGLNTEAFF
CDR3 DNA: TGTGCCACCAGCAGAGATTACGGGGGGTTGAACACTGAAGCTTTCTTT

D gene: TRBD2
V gene: TRBV2
clone size: NA
J gene: TRBJ2-5
CDR3 protein: CASSGTSGRGSQETQYF
CDR3 DNA: TGTGCCAGCAGTGGGACTAGCGGGAGGGGCTCCCAAGAGACCCAGTACTTC

D gene: TRBD1
V gene: TRBV15
clone size: few
J gene: TRBJ1-6
CDR3 protein: CATSRDLGGNSPLHF
CDR3 DNA: TGTGCCACCAGCAGAGATTTAGGGGGCAATTCACCCCTCCACTTT

D gene: NA
V gene: TRBV27
clone size: NA
J gene: TRBJ2-7
CDR3 protein: CASSLSPQGQRYF
CDR3 DNA: TGTGCCAGCAGTTTATCACCCCAAGGACAGAGATACTTC

D gene: TRBD1
V gene: TRBV29-1
clone size: NA
J gene: TRBJ1-2
CDR3 protein: CSVGTGTSYTF
CDR3 DNA: TGCAGCGTGGGGACAGGGACGAGCTACACCTTC

D gene: NA
V gene: TRBV6-5
clone size: once
J gene: TRBJ2-7
CDR3 protein: CASSYGPGAYEQYF
CDR3 DNA: TGTGCCAGCAGTTATGGGCCAGGGGCCTACGAGCAGTACTTC

D gene: NA
V gene: TRBV6-5
clone size: NA
J gene: TRBJ1-6
CDR3 protein: CASTPGTANSPLHF
CDR3 DNA: TGTGCCAGCACTCCCGGGACTGCAAATTCACCCCTCCACTTT

D gene: NA
V gene: TRBV7-2
clone size: NA
J gene: TRBJ1-2
CDR3 protein: CASRLTDGYTF
CDR3 DNA: TGTGCCAGCAGGTTGACAGATGGCTACACCTTC

D gene: TRBD1
V gene: TRBV5-1
clone size: NA
J gene: TRBJ1-2
CDR3 protein: CASSGTGDGGYTF
CDR3 DNA: TGCGCCAGCAGCGGTACAGGGGATGGAGGCTACACCTTC

D gene: TRBD2
V gene: TRBV3-1/TRBV3-2
clone size: NA
J gene: TRBJ2-5
CDR3 protein: CASSQERGGSGTQYF
CDR3 DNA: TGTGCCAGCAGCCAGGAGCGGGGCGGTTCGGGGACCCAGTACTTC

D gene: NA
V gene: TRBV4-3
clone size: NA
J gene: TRBJ2-3
CDR3 protein: CASSSRGGAGDTQYF
CDR3 DNA: TGCGCCAGCAGCTCCCGAGGGGGGGCAGGAGATACGCAGTATTTT

D gene: NA
V gene: TRBV18
clone size: NA
J gene: TRBJ1-5
CDR3 protein: CASSPMQGNQPQHF
CDR3 DNA: TGTGCCAGCTCACCTATGCAGGGCAATCAGCCCCAGCATTTT

D gene: NA
V gene: TRBV30
clone size: NA
J gene: TRBJ2-1
CDR3 protein: CAWTLSSSYNEQFF
CDR3 DNA: TGTGCCTGGACTCTAAGTAGCTCCTACAATGAGCAGTTCTTC

D gene: TRBD1
V gene: TRBV2
clone size: NA
J gene: TRBJ2-3
CDR3 protein: CASSEGRGPDTQYF
CDR3 DNA: TGTGCCAGCAGTGAAGGCAGGGGGCCAGATACGCAGTATTTT

D gene: TRBD1
V gene: TRBV18
clone size: NA
J gene: TRBJ1-5
CDR3 protein: CASSPSGGGQPQHF
CDR3 DNA: TGTGCCAGCTCACCTTCAGGGGGCGGTCAGCCCCAGCATTTT

D gene: NA
V gene: TRBV5-8
clone size: NA
J gene: TRBJ1-5
CDR3 protein: CASSGGSYSNQPQHF
CDR3 DNA: TGTGCCAGCAGCGGGGGGAGTTATAGCAATCAGCCCCAGCATTTT

D gene: TRBD1
V gene: TRBV6-6
clone size: few
J gene: TRBJ1-5
CDR3 protein: CASSPQGQPQHF
CDR3 DNA: TGTGCCAGCAGCCCACAGGGGCAGCCCCAGCATTTT

D gene: NA
V gene: TRBV5-6
clone size: NA
J gene: TRBJ2-3
CDR3 protein: CASSWTQITSTDTQYF
CDR3 DNA: TGTGCCAGCAGTTGGACTCAAATTACTAGCACAGATACGCAGTATTTT

D gene: TRBD2
V gene: TRBV28
clone size: NA
J gene: TRBJ2-7
CDR3 protein: CASSAGLSYEQYF
CDR3 DNA: TGTGCCAGCAGTGCGGGACTATCCTACGAGCAGTACTTC

D gene: NA
V gene: TRBV29-1
clone size: NA
J gene: TRBJ1-1
CDR3 protein: CGGDEAFF
CDR3 DNA: TGCGGCGGAGATGAAGCTTTCTTT

D gene: NA
V gene: TRBV27
clone size: NA
J gene: TRBJ1-4
CDR3 protein: CASSFRVVTGLRNEKLFF
CDR3 DNA: TGTGCCAGCAGTTTTAGGGTTGTGACAGGACTGCGGAATGAAAAACTGTTTTTT

D gene: TRBD2
V gene: TRBV27
clone size: NA
J gene: TRBJ2-5
CDR3 protein: CASRRLAGPEAQYF
CDR3 DNA: TGTGCCAGCAGGCGACTAGCGGGACCCGAGGCCCAGTACTTC

D gene: TRBD1
V gene: TRBV6-5
clone size: NA
J gene: TRBJ2-1
CDR3 protein: CASSPGTAYNEQFF
CDR3 DNA: TGTGCCAGCAGCCCCGGGACAGCCTACAATGAGCAGTTCTTC

D gene: TRBD2
V gene: TRBV5-6
clone size: NA
J gene: TRBJ2-1
CDR3 protein: CASSLAGASGSSYNEQFF
CDR3 DNA: TGTGCCAGCAGCTTGGCCGGCGCTAGCGGGAGCTCCTACAATGAGCAGTTCTTC

D gene: NA
V gene: TRBV4-3
clone size: NA
J gene: TRBJ2-3
CDR3 protein: CASSQESTGGDTQYF
CDR3 DNA: TGCGCCAGCAGCCAGGAAAGCACGGGTGGAGATACGCAGTATTTT

D gene: NA
V gene: TRBV10-3
clone size: NA
J gene: TRBJ2-7
CDR3 protein: CAISGRDSDEQYF
CDR3 DNA: TGTGCCATCAGTGGCCGGGACTCGGACGAGCAGTACTTC

D gene: NA
V gene: TRBV5-1
clone size: NA
J gene: TRBJ2-7
CDR3 protein: CASSLVSSEAYEQYF
CDR3 DNA: TGCGCCAGCAGCTTGGTGTCTAGCGAGGCCTACGAGCAGTACTTC

D gene: TRBD2
V gene: TRBV4-2
clone size: NA
J gene: TRBJ2-5
CDR3 protein: CASSQETGGPETQYF
CDR3 DNA: TGTGCCAGCAGCCAAGAGACGGGGGGGCCGGAGACCCAGTACTTC

D gene: NA
V gene: TRBV11-3
clone size: NA
J gene: TRBJ1-1
CDR3 protein: CASSSGTLGQAFF
CDR3 DNA: TGTGCCAGCAGCTCCGGGACTCTCGGCCAAGCTTTCTTT

D gene: TRBD2
V gene: TRBV5-4
clone size: once
J gene: TRBJ2-1
CDR3 protein: CASSRGLAGGQPLDEQFF
CDR3 DNA: TGTGCCAGCAGCAGGGGACTAGCGGGGGGGCAACCCCTCGATGAGCAGTTCTTC

D gene: TRBD1
V gene: TRBV28
clone size: few
J gene: TRBJ1-4
CDR3 protein: CASSLLRGQGNEKLFF
CDR3 DNA: TGTGCCAGCAGTTTATTAAGGGGGCAGGGTAATGAAAAACTGTTTTTT

D gene: TRBD1
V gene: TRBV27
clone size: NA
J gene: TRBJ1-6
CDR3 protein: CASSLDGTGSPLHF
CDR3 DNA: TGTGCCAGCAGTTTGGACGGGACAGGGTCACCCCTCCACTTT

D gene: NA
V gene: TRBV25-1
clone size: NA
J gene: TRBJ1-2
CDR3 protein: CASREEVPPRGGNYGYTF
CDR3 DNA: TGTGCCAGCAGGGAAGAGGTTCCGCCCCGCGGGGGGAACTATGGCTACACCTTC

D gene: TRBD1
V gene: TRBV6-6
clone size: NA
J gene: TRBJ1-5
CDR3 protein: CASSGQAQGSQPQHF
CDR3 DNA: TGTGCCAGCAGTGGACAGGCCCAGGGGAGTCAGCCCCAGCATTTT

D gene: NA
V gene: TRBV24-1
clone size: NA
J gene: TRBJ1-5
CDR3 protein: CATSDPGSRWAQHF
CDR3 DNA: TGTGCCACCAGTGACCCAGGGTCTCGCTGGGCCCAGCATTTT

D gene: NA
V gene: TRBV10-3
clone size: NA
J gene: TRBJ1-4
CDR3 protein: CAISARGKEEKLFF
CDR3 DNA: TGTGCCATCAGTGCGAGAGGGAAAGAAGAAAAACTGTTTTTT

D gene: TRBD1
V gene: TRBV10-2
clone size: NA
J gene: TRBJ1-5
CDR3 protein: CASSEFLGQGRQPQHF
CDR3 DNA: TGCGCCAGCAGTGAGTTTTTGGGACAGGGACGTCAGCCCCAGCATTTT

D gene: TRBD2
V gene: TRBV5-6
clone size: NA
J gene: TRBJ2-5
CDR3 protein: CASSFGLAGGSQETQYF
CDR3 DNA: TGTGCCAGCAGCTTCGGACTAGCGGGAGGTTCCCAAGAGACCCAGTACTTC

D gene: TRBD1
V gene: TRBV27
clone size: NA
J gene: TRBJ1-2
CDR3 protein: CASGTGTGLTHGYTF
CDR3 DNA: TGTGCCAGCGGAACCGGGACAGGCCTTACTCATGGCTACACCTTC

D gene: TRBD1
V gene: TRBV4-2
clone size: NA
J gene: TRBJ1-1
CDR3 protein: CASSQVVGQGRPEAFF
CDR3 DNA: TGTGCCAGCAGCCAAGTCGTGGGACAGGGTCGGCCTGAAGCTTTCTTT

D gene: NA
V gene: TRBV29-1
clone size: once
J gene: TRBJ1-3
CDR3 protein: CSVVWASGNTIYF
CDR3 DNA: TGCAGCGTTGTTTGGGCCTCTGGAAACACCATATATTTT

D gene: NA
V gene: TRBV7-2
clone size: NA
J gene: TRBJ2-1
CDR3 protein: CASSLVPGTGNEQFF
CDR3 DNA: TGTGCCAGCAGCTTAGTGCCAGGAACGGGGAATGAGCAGTTCTTC

D gene: NA
V gene: TRBV24-1
clone size: NA
J gene: TRBJ1-2
CDR3 protein: CATSDGGNNYGYTF
CDR3 DNA: TGTGCCACCAGTGATGGGGGGAATAACTATGGCTACACCTTC

D gene: NA
V gene: TRBV19
clone size: NA
J gene: TRBJ1-1
CDR3 protein: CASSRHHEAFF
CDR3 DNA: TGTGCCAGTAGTCGACACCATGAAGCTTTCTTT

D gene: TRBD2
V gene: TRBV6-4
clone size: few
J gene: TRBJ2-7
CDR3 protein: CASSDSSGRYEQYF
CDR3 DNA: TGTGCCAGCAGTGACTCCAGCGGGAGATACGAGCAGTACTTC